The 6 T cell receptor beta chains listed next were all sequenced from one sample in a study of radiotherapy plus CTLA-4 blockade in lung cancer. Sequencing was performed with immunoSEQ multiplex PCR; in TCRdb, only in-frame clones are kept and a portion is missing. Of roughly 66,000 clones listed, about four fifths are singletons. The sample consisted of peripheral blood, taken from a patient treated with radiotherapy plus ipilimumab. These receptors all come from a human donor with non-small cell lung cancer who had a partial response to radiotherapy plus ipilimumab.

The rearrangement links TRBV11-2 to TRBJ2-7; TRBD2 matches at 7 bases. Germline CDR1 is SGHAT and CDR2 is FQNNGV. Losses at the gene ends were 5 bases for V and 6 bases for J; bases not matched to a gene: 13. The CDR3 totals 15 residues. The CDR3 DNA sequence: TGTGCCAGCAGCCGCACGGCGGGAGCGAGAGGCGAGCAGTACTTC. Protein sequence: CASSRTAGARGEQYF.

The rearrangement joins TRBV2 to TRBJ1-1, with D uncertain. Germline V gene data show CDR1 as SNHLY and CDR2 as FYNNEI. There are 12 residues in the CDR3. V lost 5 bases and J 6 bases, leaving 10 bases between the germline ends. The CDR3 nucleotides are TGTGCCAGCAGTTTGAACGCGCCTGAAGCTTTCTTT. Translated, it gives CASSLNAPEAFF.

The rearrangement joins TRBV7-9 to TRBJ1-3, with TRBD1 matching 10 bases. From germline, CDR1 is SEHNR and CDR2 FQNEAQ (reference sequence). The CDR3 covers 16 residues. V shed 5 bases and J 3 bases; nucleotides not matched to a gene: 7. The CDR3 sequence is CASSHRQGADGNTIYF. CDR3 nucleotides: TGTGCCAGCAGCCACCGACAGGGGGCAGATGGAAACACCATATATTTT.

This chain joins TRBV27 and TRBJ2-3, with TRBD1 identical over 7 bases. V was clipped by 7 bases and J by 0 bases; unmatched bases: 13. Germline values: CDR1 MNHEY, CDR2 SMNVEV (reference sequence). This CDR3 spans 17 amino acids. CDR3 protein: CASTPAGGSLSTDTQYF. The CDR3 DNA reads TGTGCCAGCACCCCCGCAGGGGGTTCGCTAAGCACAGATACGCAGTATTTT.

The chain has TRBV10-3 and TRBJ2-7, with D possibly being TRBD2 (6 bases). Germline V gene sequence: CDR1 ENHRY, CDR2 SYGVKD. V lost 0 bases and J 1 base, leaving 13 bases between the germline ends. This CDR3 is 16 amino acids long. The CDR3 spells CAISESGGRASYEQYF. The CDR3 bases are TGTGCCATCAGTGAGTCAGGAGGGAGAGCATCCTACGAGCAGTACTTC.

DNA for the CDR3: TGTGCCAGCAGCCCTTATACCGGGGAGCTGTTTTTT. Translation: CASSPYTGELFF. The V call is TRBV11-2, the J call TRBJ2-2; D call uncertain. Germline CDR1 and CDR2: SGHAT and FQNNGV. The V and J ends lost 5 bases and 5 bases respectively, with 6 bases between them. The CDR3 loop spans 12 amino acids.